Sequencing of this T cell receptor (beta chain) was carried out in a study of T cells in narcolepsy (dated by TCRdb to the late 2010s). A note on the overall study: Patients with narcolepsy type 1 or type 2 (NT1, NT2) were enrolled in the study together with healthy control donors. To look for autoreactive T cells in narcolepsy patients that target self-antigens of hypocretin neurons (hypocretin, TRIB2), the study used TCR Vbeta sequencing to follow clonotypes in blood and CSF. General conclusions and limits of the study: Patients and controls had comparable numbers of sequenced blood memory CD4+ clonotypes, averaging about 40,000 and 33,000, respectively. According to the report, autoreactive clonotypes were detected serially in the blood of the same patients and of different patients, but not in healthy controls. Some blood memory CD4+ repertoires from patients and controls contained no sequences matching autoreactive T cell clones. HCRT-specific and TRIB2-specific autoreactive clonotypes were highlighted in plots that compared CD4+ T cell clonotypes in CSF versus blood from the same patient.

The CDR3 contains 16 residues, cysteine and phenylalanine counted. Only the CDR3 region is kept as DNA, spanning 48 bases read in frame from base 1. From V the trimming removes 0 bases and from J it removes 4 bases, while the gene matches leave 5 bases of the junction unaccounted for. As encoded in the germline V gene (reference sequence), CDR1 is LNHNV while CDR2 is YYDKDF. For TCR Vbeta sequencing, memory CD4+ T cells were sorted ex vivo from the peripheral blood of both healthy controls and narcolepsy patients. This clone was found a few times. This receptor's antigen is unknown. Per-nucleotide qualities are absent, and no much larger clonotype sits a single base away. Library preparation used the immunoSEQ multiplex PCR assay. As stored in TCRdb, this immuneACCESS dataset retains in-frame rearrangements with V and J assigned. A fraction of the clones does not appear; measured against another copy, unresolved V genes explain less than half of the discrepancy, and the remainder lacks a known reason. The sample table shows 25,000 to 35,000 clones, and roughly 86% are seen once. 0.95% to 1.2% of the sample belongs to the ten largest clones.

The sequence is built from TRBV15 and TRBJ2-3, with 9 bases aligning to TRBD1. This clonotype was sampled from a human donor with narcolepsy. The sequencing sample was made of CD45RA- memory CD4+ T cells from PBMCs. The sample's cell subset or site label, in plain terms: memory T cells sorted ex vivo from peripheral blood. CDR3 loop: CATSRDLTGGADTQYF. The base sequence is TGTGCCACCAGCAGAGATCTGACAGGGGGGGCAGATACGCAGTATTTT.